These 21 T cell receptor beta chains share one sample of origin, sequenced in a study of shared clonotypes between healthy human individuals. The data were produced by immunoSEQ multiplex PCR, yet TCRdb's version contains in-frame clones alone and is incomplete. The repertoire holds roughly 1,800,000 clones, with 85% to 95% as singletons. In the naive CD8 group, cells lacked CD45RO and were positively selected for CCR7, so terminally differentiated effector memory CD45RA+ cells were left out. Sequenced sample: naive CD8+ T cells sorted from blood. The receptor source for this set is a man younger than 35 in good health.

On this clone itself: This may arise from a read error, as a much more abundant clone is one base away. Other DNA sequences within the sample encode an identical CDR3. The chain combines TRBV13 with TRBJ2-2; no firm D call. The CDR3 sequence is 13 residues long. Germline CDR1 and CDR2: PRHDT and FYEKMQ (reference sequence). V was cut by 1 base and J by 0 bases, with 0 bases left in between. CDR3 residues: CASSLANTGELFF. DNA for the CDR3: TGTGCCAGCAGCTTAGCGAACACCGGGGAGCTGTTTTTT.

V usage is TRBV14 and J usage is TRBJ2-3; tentatively, D is TRBD1 (6 bases). V gave up 2 bases and J gave up 1 base, with 16 bases separating them. The CDR3 is made up of 17 amino acids. Germline values: CDR1 SGHDN, CDR2 FVKESK. The chain's CDR3 is CASSQIRDKLRTDTQYF. For the CDR3, the DNA is TGTGCCAGCAGCCAAATCCGGGACAAACTACGCACAGATACGCAGTATTTT.

The chain joins TRBV6-1 to TRBJ2-3; TRBD2 aligns across 8 bases. This CDR3 comprises 17 residues. CDR1 MNHNS and CDR2 SASEGT come from the germline V gene. Germline trimming cut 3 bases from V and 4 bases from J; bases unmatched to any gene: 12. The CDR3 DNA follows: TGTGCCAGCAGTGACGGGCTAGCGGGTGGGTTGGCAGATACGCAGTATTTT. Amino acid sequence: CASSDGLAGGLADTQYF.

This chain uses TRBV27 with TRBJ2-7; D possibly uses TRBD1 or TRBD2 (5 bases each). CDR3 length equals 15 residues. Trimming stripped 6 bases from V and 5 bases from J, with 20 bases between. Germline CDR1 and CDR2: MNHEY and SMNVEV (reference sequence). CDR3 protein: CASRDLWGAGHEQYF. The CDR3 DNA follows: TGTGCCAGCAGAGACCTGTGGGGCGCGGGCCACGAGCAGTACTTC.

This chain joins TRBV5-1 and TRBJ2-7, with 8 positions matching TRBD1. Germline CDR1 is SGHRS and CDR2 is YFSETQ. The CDR3 length is 15 residues. The V gene end was trimmed by 0 bases and the J gene end by 4 bases; junction bases not matched to a gene: 6. The CDR3 spells CASSLEGQGKYEQYF. In nucleotides, the CDR3 is TGCGCCAGCAGCTTGGAAGGACAGGGAAAATACGAGCAGTACTTC.

This clone was seen a few times. This chain joins TRBV10-2 and TRBJ2-2, with unresolved D. The V and J ends lost 4 bases and 1 base respectively, with 7 bases between them. The CDR3 has 14 residues. Germline CDR1 reads WSHSY; CDR2 reads SAAADI. The CDR3 DNA reads as TGCGCCAGCAGTGTAGCTATGAACACCGGGGAGCTGTTTTTT. It yields the protein CASSVAMNTGELFF.

The chain carries TRBV4-3 and TRBJ2-7; D is perhaps TRBD2 (6 bases). There are 15 residues in the CDR3. The V and J ends lost 3 bases and 0 bases respectively, with 12 bases between them. The germline gives CDR1 LGHNA, CDR2 YSLEER. Here the CDR3 reads CASSQRDQSSYEQYF. The CDR3 nucleotides read TGCGCCAGCAGCCAGCGGGACCAGTCCTCCTACGAGCAGTACTTC.

CDR3 in DNA: TGTGCCAGCAGCTTTTCAGGGAGTCGGGGATACGAGCAGTACTTC. Its translation: CASSFSGSRGYEQYF. This chain links TRBV7-9 with TRBJ2-7; the D gene could be TRBD1 or TRBD2 (5 bases each). The CDR3 totals 15 residues. CDR1 SEHNR and CDR2 FQNEAQ come from the germline V gene (reference sequence). V lost 3 bases and J 4 bases, leaving 16 bases between the germline ends.

This sequence joins TRBV2 and TRBJ1-6; TRBD1 agrees at 7 bases. With 0 bases clipped from V and 10 bases from J, the junction kept 6 bases outside the gene matches. The CDR3 has 15 residues. Germline assignment: CDR1 SNHLY and CDR2 FYNNEI. The CDR3 reads CASSEARDSHSPLHF. CDR3 nucleotides: TGTGCCAGCAGTGAAGCACGGGACAGTCACTCACCCCTCCACTTT.

The gene calls are TRBV7-6 and TRBJ2-2, with D perhaps matching TRBD1 or TRBD2 (6 bases each). The CDR3 consists of 17 residues. Germline assignment: CDR1 SGHVS and CDR2 FNYEAQ. V was shortened by 5 bases and J by 5 bases, with 21 bases between the two germline ends. The CDR3 DNA follows: TGTGCCAGCAGCCTTCGGGTGGAGGGGGTTCTTACCGGGGAGCTGTTTTTT. It translates to CASSLRVEGVLTGELFF.

The CDR3 DNA is TGCAGCGTTGATGGGGGACAGGGTGGAGAGACCCAGTACTTC. Translation gives CSVDGGQGGETQYF. The V gene is TRBV29-1, the J gene TRBJ2-5; 9 bases agree with TRBD1. Germline-derived CDR1 and CDR2 are SQVTM and ANQGSEA. This CDR3 contains 14 residues. Trimming at V came to 3 bases and at J to 4 bases, leaving 6 bases not matched to a gene.

The table lists this clone with a count of one. The genes are TRBV29-1 and TRBJ2-7; D might be TRBD1 (6 bases). Between the trimmed V and J ends, which lost 6 bases and 2 bases, there was a span of 17 bases. This CDR3 region has 14 residues. From germline, CDR1 is SQVTM and CDR2 ANQGSEA. CDR3 sequence reads: CSVEAWQGTYEQYF. CDR3 DNA: TGCAGCGTGGAGGCATGGCAGGGGACCTACGAGCAGTACTTC.

This clone was seen once. The CDR3 region is CASSLLRMNTEAFF. The DNA of the CDR3 is TGTGCCAGCAGTTTATTACGGATGAACACTGAAGCTTTCTTT. V and J are TRBV27 and TRBJ1-1; D is unclear. Germline V gene sequence: CDR1 MNHEY, CDR2 SMNVEV (reference sequence). V gave up 1 base and J gave up 0 bases, with 6 bases separating them. CDR3 length equals 14 residues.

This sequence joins TRBV10-3 and TRBJ2-2, with D possibly matching TRBD2 (6 bases). The CDR3 runs 19 residues. The V end lost 0 bases, the J end lost 4 bases, and 21 bases lay between the germline ends. Germline CDR1 is ENHRY and CDR2 is SYGVKD. CDR3 nucleotide sequence: TGTGCCATCAGTGAGTCGGGTATCGGGAGCGGAAGATTCACCGGGGAGCTGTTTTTT. This encodes CAISESGIGSGRFTGELFF.

The chain is built from TRBV27 and TRBJ2-3; 8 positions match TRBD2. CDR1 and CDR2 from the germline V gene are MNHEY and SMNVEV (reference sequence). The CDR3 has 17 residues. After removal of 2 bases from V and 0 bases from J, the junction contained 7 bases not matched to a gene. The CDR3 reads CASSLVNGGRSTDTQYF. CDR3 nucleotides: TGTGCCAGCAGTTTAGTTAACGGCGGGAGGAGCACAGATACGCAGTATTTT.

The chain uses TRBV28 and TRBJ2-1; D unresolved. This CDR3 region has 15 residues. Trimming removed 3 bases from V and 4 bases from J, with 13 bases in between. Per germline, CDR1 MDHEN and CDR2 SYDVKM. The CDR3 DNA reads TGTGCCAGCAGTTTTTCACGGTTGGGATACAATGAGCAGTTCTTC. As protein: CASSFSRLGYNEQFF.

V is TRBV7-9 and J is TRBJ2-3; D is possibly TRBD2 (5 bases). CDR3 length: 16 amino acids. Trimming removed 6 bases at V and 3 bases at J, with 19 bases between. CDR1 and CDR2 (germline): SEHNR, FQNEAQ (reference sequence). CDR3: CASRVSEGPRTDTQYF. CDR3 sequence (DNA): TGTGCCAGCAGGGTTAGCGAAGGGCCCAGAACAGATACGCAGTATTTT.

This clone was found once. V is TRBV27 and J is TRBJ2-7; TRBD2 agrees at 10 bases. There are 14 residues in the CDR3. Per germline, CDR1 MNHEY and CDR2 SMNVEV (reference sequence). V lost 5 bases to trimming and J lost 3 bases; unmatched junction nucleotides: 4. CDR3 loop: CASSPSGRIYEQYF. The CDR3 DNA reads as TGTGCCAGCAGTCCTAGCGGGAGAATCTACGAGCAGTACTTC.

The chain links TRBV6-1 to TRBJ1-5; D gene uncertain. Trimming stripped 7 bases from V and 1 base from J, with 8 bases between. Germline lookup yields CDR1 MNHNS and CDR2 SASEGT. The CDR3 loop spans 13 amino acids. CDR3 bases: TGTGCCAGCACCGGGTTCAGCAATCAGCCCCAGCATTTT. Translated: CASTGFSNQPQHF.

Notes on this clone: At the DNA level, this CDR3 is encoded by other sequences in the same sample as well. The chain couples TRBV9 to TRBJ2-7, with a weak D call TRBD1 (5 bases). Germline values: CDR1 SGDLS, CDR2 YYNGEE. The CDR3 has 14 residues. V shed 0 bases and J shed 2 bases, with 9 bases lying between them. CDR3 loop: CASSVGRAPYEQYF. The DNA of the CDR3 is TGTGCCAGCAGCGTAGGCAGGGCCCCCTACGAGCAGTACTTC.

CDR3 in DNA: TGCGCCAGCAGCCCAGGTGTAGCTAACTATGGCTACACCTTC. It encodes CASSPGVANYGYTF. The chain uses TRBV4-3 and TRBJ1-2, with D hard to call. This CDR3 region has 14 residues. The germline gives CDR1 LGHNA, CDR2 YSLEER. The V gene lost 4 bases and the J gene lost 0 bases, with 9 bases spanning the gap.